The 11 T cell receptor beta chains in this list originate from one sample, sequenced in a study of cytotoxic CD8 clonotypes in ibrutinib-treated CLL. Assay: immunoSEQ multiplex PCR; the TCRdb copy retains only in-frame clones and omits some. Counted here are roughly 150,000 clones, approximately 80% occurring once; the ten biggest clones make up 3.5% to 5.5%. The sample in question was PBMCs, obtained after 24 months of ibrutinib treatment. These receptors came from a human donor with chronic lymphocytic leukemia.

V and J are TRBV9 and TRBJ1-2; 9 positions agree with TRBD1. The V and J ends lost 4 bases and 7 bases, in that order; junction bases with no gene match: 8. Per the germline V gene, CDR1 is SGDLS and CDR2 is YYNGEE. CDR3 length: 14 residues. CDR3 protein: CASSPGTGMSGYTF. CDR3 sequence (DNA): TGTGCCAGCAGCCCGGGGACAGGGATGAGTGGCTACACCTTC.

The rearrangement uses TRBV6-1 and TRBJ2-7; D not resolved. V gave up 5 bases and J gave up 3 bases, with 17 bases separating them. The CDR3 runs 15 residues. CDR1 MNHNS and CDR2 SASEGT come from the germline V gene. In DNA, the CDR3 is TGTGCCAGCAGTCAGCCCGGAAGACAAGGCTACGAGCAGTACTTC. It translates to CASSQPGRQGYEQYF.

V usage is TRBV19 and J usage is TRBJ2-3; 8 positions match TRBD2. CDR3 size: 13 residues. Germline assignment: CDR1 LNHDA and CDR2 SQIVND (reference sequence). V shed 9 bases, J shed 6 bases, and the junction held 8 bases outside the gene matches. Written as DNA, the CDR3 is TGTGCCAGCCAGCGGGAGCGGTGGGATACGCAGTATTTT. Amino acid sequence: CASQRERWDTQYF. The full variable domain, with the rest looked up from reference TRBV19 and TRBJ2-3, is DGGITQSPKYLFRKEGQNVTLSCEQNLNHDAMYWYRQDPGQGLRLIYYSQIVNDFQKGDIAEGYSVSREKKESFPLTVTSAQKNPTAFYLCASQRERWDTQYFGPGTRLTVL.

The J gene is TRBJ2-3, the V gene TRBV21-1; TRBD2 reflects the table's D call only, with no check against the DNA. TRBV21-1 is a listed pseudogene. This CDR3 comprises 14 residues. The CDR3 DNA follows: TGTGCCAGCAGCGGTCCGCGTAACACAGATACGCAGTATTTT. Translated, it gives CASSGPRNTDTQYF.

The gene calls are TRBV5-1 and TRBJ2-1; D is undetermined. V was cut by 4 bases and J by 5 bases, with 4 bases left in between. In germline, CDR1 is SGHRS, CDR2 YFSETQ. The CDR3 is 11 residues long. CDR3 in DNA: TGCGCCAGCAGCGGCGACAATGAGCAGTTCTTC. Translation gives CASSGDNEQFF. The whole variable domain, remainder taken from reference TRBV5-1 and TRBJ2-1, is KAGVTQTPRYLIKTRGQQVTLSCSPISGHRSVSWYQQTPGQGLQFLFEYFSETQRNKGNFPGRFSGRQFSNSRSEMNVSTLELGDSALYLCASSGDNEQFFGPGTRLTVL.

The chain couples TRBV19 to TRBJ1-2; the D gene is possibly TRBD1 (5 bases). The V end was cut by 5 bases, the J end by 7 bases, with 14 bases between. Looked up from germline, CDR1 is LNHDA and CDR2 is SQIVND (reference sequence). CDR3 length: 13 amino acids. The CDR3, as DNA: TGTGCCAGTAGTCCGGGACCCCCGGGTGGCTACACCTTC. Translation gives CASSPGPPGGYTF.

The chain is built from TRBV28 and TRBJ1-4, with TRBD1 matching over 8 bases. The CDR3 covers 18 residues. Germline-derived CDR1 and CDR2 are MDHEN and SYDVKM. J was trimmed by 4 bases and V by 2 bases; bases with no gene match: 12. The CDR3 region is CASSLVAQGASLNEKLFF. DNA of the CDR3: TGTGCCAGCAGTTTAGTGGCGCAGGGGGCTTCCCTTAATGAAAAACTGTTTTTT.

The J gene is TRBJ1-5, the V gene TRBV28; D is unresolved. The CDR3 spans 14 residues. V was trimmed by 3 bases and J by 2 bases, leaving 8 bases between them. The V gene's germline CDR1 is MDHEN and CDR2 SYDVKM. The CDR3 protein is CASSFFLGNQPQHF. The CDR3 DNA follows: TGTGCCAGCAGTTTTTTCCTGGGCAATCAGCCCCAGCATTTT.

The gene calls are TRBV19 and TRBJ2-7, with TRBD2 as a possible D gene (6 bases). Per germline, CDR1 LNHDA and CDR2 SQIVND (reference sequence). Trimming cost V 5 bases and J 2 bases, with 13 bases left between them. There are 14 residues in the CDR3. The DNA of the CDR3 is TGTGCCAGTAGTGCCGGTGGGGGGACCTACGAGCAGTACTTC. This codes for CASSAGGGTYEQYF.

This clone was picked up one time. V and J are TRBV18 and TRBJ1-1; D is undetermined. Per germline, CDR1 KGHSH and CDR2 LQKENI. The V and J ends lost 3 bases and 5 bases respectively, with 13 bases between them. The CDR3 spans 14 residues. The DNA of the CDR3 is TGTGCCAGCTCACCCACGTGGGTATCAACTGAAGCTTTCTTT. The encoded protein is CASSPTWVSTEAFF.

In its sample, this clone was seen once. This chain links TRBV5-1 with TRBJ2-7; D is perhaps TRBD2 (6 bases). V dropped 5 bases and J dropped 3 bases, with 21 bases sitting between them. Germline assignment: CDR1 SGHRS and CDR2 YFSETQ. The length of the CDR3 is 16 residues. CDR3 bases: TGCGCCAGCAGACCCCCACGGGGGATCAAACTCTACGAGCAGTACTTC. It yields the protein CASRPPRGIKLYEQYF.